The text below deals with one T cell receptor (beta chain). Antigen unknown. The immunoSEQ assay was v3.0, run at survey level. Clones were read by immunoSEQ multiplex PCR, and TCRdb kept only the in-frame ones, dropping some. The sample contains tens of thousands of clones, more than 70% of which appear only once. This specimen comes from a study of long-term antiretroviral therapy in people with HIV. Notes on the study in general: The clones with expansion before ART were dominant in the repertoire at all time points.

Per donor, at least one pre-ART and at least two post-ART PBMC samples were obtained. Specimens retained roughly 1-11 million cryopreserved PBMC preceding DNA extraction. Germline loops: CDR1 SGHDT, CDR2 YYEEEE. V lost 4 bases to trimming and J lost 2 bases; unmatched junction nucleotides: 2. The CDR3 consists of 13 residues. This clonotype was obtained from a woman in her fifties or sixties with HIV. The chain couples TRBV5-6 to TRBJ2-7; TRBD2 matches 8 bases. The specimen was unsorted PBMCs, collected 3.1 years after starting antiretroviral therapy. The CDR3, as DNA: TGTGCCAGCAGCGCGGGGGGTACCTACGAGCAGTACTTC. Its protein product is CASSAGGTYEQYF.